The entry that follows covers one TCR beta chain sequence. Only in-frame clones appear in the TCRdb table, and some are missing; sequencing was by immunoSEQ multiplex PCR. The sample holds approximately 100,000 clones, roughly nine tenths seen once. The sample originates from a study of control samples from healthy donors and cancer patients. The CDR3 loop spans 15 amino acids. This chain connects TRBV21-1 to TRBJ1-1. TRBV21-1 is marked as a pseudogene. Sequences were obtained from blood. This clonotype was sampled from a young man in good health. CDR3 in amino acids: CASSKDGGKNTEAFF. In DNA, the CDR3 is TGTGCCAGCAGCAAAGACGGAGGAAAGAACACTGAAGCTTTCTTT.